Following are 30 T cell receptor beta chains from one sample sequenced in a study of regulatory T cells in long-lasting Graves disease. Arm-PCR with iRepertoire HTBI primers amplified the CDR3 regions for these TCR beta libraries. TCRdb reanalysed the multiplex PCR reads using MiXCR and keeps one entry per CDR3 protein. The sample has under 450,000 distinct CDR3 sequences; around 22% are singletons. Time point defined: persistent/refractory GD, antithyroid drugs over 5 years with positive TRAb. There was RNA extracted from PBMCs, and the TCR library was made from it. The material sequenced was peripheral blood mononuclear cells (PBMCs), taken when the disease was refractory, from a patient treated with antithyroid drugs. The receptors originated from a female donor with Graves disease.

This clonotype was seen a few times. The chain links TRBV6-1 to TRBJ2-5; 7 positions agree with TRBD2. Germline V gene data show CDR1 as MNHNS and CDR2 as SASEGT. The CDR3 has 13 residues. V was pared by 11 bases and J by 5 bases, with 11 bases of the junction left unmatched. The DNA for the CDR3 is TGTGCCTCTGGCGGGAGTGATTTGGAGACCCAGTACTTC. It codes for CASGGSDLETQYF.

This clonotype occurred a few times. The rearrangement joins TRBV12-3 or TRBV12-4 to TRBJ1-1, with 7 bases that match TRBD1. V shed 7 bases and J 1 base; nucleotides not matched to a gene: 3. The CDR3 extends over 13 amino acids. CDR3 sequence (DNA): TGTGCCAGCACGGGACAGCAGAACACTGAAGCTTTCTTT. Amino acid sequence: CASTGQQNTEAFF.

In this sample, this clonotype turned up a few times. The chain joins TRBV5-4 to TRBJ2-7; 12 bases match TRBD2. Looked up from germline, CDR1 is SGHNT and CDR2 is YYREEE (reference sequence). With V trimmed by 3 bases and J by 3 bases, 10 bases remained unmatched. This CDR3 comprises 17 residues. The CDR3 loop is CASSSGAGTSGYYEQYF. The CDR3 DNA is TGTGCCAGCAGCTCGGGTGCCGGGACTAGCGGGTACTACGAGCAGTACTTC.

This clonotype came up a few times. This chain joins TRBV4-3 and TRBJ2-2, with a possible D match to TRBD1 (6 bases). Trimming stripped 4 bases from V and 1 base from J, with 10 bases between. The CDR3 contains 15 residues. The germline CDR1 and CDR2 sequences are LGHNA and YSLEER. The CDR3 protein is CASSRRQVNTGELFF. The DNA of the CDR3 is TGCGCCAGCAGCCGCCGACAGGTGAACACCGGGGAGCTGTTTTTT.

The CDR3 loop reads CASSLAPISYEQYF. In nucleotides, the CDR3 is TGTGCCAGCAGCTTGGCCCCAATCTCCTACGAGCAGTACTTC. The V call is TRBV5-5, the J call TRBJ2-7; no firm D call. The CDR3 is 14 amino acids. Germline loops: CDR1 SGHKS, CDR2 YYEKEE (reference sequence). Trimming took 0 bases from V and 0 from J, leaving 7 bases between them.

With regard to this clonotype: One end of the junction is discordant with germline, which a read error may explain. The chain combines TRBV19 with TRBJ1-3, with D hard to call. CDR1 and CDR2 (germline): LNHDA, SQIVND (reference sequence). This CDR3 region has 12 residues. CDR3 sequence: CVSTRSGNTIYF. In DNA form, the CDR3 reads TGTGTCAGTACCCGCTCTGGAAACACCATATATTTT.

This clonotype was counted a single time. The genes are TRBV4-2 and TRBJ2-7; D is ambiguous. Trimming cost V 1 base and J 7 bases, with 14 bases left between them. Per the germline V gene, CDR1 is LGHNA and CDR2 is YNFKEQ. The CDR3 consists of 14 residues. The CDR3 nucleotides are TGTGCCAGCAGCCAAGCAGCTCCTCTAGGTGAGCAGTACTTC. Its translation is CASSQAAPLGEQYF.

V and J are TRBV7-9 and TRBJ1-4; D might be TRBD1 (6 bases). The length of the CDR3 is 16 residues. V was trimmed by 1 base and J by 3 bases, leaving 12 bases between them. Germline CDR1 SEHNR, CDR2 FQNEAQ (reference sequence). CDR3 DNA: TGTGCCAGCAGCTTAGAGGGGGGCCTCGCTAATGAAAAACTGTTTTTT. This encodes CASSLEGGLANEKLFF.

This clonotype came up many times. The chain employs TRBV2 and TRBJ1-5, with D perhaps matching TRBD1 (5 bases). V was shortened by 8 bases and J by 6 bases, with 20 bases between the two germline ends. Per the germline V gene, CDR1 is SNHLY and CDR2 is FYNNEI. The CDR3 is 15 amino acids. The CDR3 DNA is TGTGCCAGCCGGGGGGGAGGGAGTTGGGGTCAGCCCCAGCATTTT. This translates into CASRGGGSWGQPQHF.

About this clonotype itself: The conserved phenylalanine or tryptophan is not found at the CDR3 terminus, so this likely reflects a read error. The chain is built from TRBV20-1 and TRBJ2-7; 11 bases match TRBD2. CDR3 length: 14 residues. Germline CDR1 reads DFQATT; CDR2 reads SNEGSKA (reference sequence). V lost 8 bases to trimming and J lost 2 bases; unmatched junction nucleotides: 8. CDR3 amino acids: CSLPGTSGTYEQYL. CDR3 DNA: TGCAGTCTTCCCGGGACTAGCGGTACCTACGAGCAGTACCTC.

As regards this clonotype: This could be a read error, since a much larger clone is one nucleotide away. The CDR3 DNA is TGTGCCAGCAGTTTATCTAAGGCTGAAGCTTTCTTT. Translated, it gives CASSLSKAEAFF. This chain joins TRBV28 and TRBJ1-1; D is ambiguous. The CDR3 totals 12 residues. The germline CDR1 and CDR2 sequences are MDHEN and SYDVKM. Trimming took 1 base from V and 6 from J, leaving 6 bases between them.

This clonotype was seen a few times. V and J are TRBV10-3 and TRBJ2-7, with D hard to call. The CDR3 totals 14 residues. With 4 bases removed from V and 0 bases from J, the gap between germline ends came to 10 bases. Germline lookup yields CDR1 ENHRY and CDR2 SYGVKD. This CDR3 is CAISGSGLSYEQYF. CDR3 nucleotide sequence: TGTGCCATCAGTGGGTCCGGGCTCTCCTACGAGCAGTACTTC.

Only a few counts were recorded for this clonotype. In DNA form, the CDR3 reads TGTGCCAGCACCAGAGGACAGGGAGCAGATACGCAGTATTTT. This gives the protein CASTRGQGADTQYF. The chain couples TRBV7-2 to TRBJ2-3; 8 bases are a match to TRBD1. V trimming: 7 bases; J trimming: 4 bases; junction bases outside the gene matches: 7. The CDR3 covers 14 residues. CDR1 is SGHTA, CDR2 FQGNSA, per germline.

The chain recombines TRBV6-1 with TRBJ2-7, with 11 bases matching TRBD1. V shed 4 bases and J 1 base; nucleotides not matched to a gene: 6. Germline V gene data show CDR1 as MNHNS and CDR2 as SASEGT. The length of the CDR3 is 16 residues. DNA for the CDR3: TGTGCCAGCAGTGCCTACGGACAGGGGGCATCCTACGAGCAGTACTTC. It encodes CASSAYGQGASYEQYF.

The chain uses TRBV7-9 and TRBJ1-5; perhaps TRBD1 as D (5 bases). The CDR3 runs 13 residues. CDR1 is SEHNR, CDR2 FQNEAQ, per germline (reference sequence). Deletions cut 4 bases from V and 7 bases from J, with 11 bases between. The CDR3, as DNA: TGTGCCAGCAGCTCTCGGAAGGGGCAGCCCCAGCATTTT. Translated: CASSSRKGQPQHF.

This chain's CDR3 is CASSYTVAKNIQYF. CDR3 DNA sequence: TGCGCCAGCAGCTACACGGTAGCCAAAAACATTCAGTACTTC. The chain recombines TRBV5-1 with TRBJ2-4; D remains ambiguous. Germline lookup yields CDR1 SGHRS and CDR2 YFSETQ. CDR3 length: 14 residues. Trimming removed 3 bases at V and 0 bases at J, with 7 bases between.

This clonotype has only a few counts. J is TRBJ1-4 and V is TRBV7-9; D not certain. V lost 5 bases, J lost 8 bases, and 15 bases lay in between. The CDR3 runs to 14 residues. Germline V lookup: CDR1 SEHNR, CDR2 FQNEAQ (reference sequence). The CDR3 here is CASSQTLEGEKLFF. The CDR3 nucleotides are TGTGCCAGCAGCCAAACCCTCGAAGGAGAAAAACTGTTTTTT.

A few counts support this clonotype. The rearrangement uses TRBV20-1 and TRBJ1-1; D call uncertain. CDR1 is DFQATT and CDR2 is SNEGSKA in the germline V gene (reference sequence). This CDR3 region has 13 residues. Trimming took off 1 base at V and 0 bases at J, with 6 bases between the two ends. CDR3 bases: TGCAGTGCTAGAGGGGAGATGAACACTGAAGCTTTCTTT. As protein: CSARGEMNTEAFF.

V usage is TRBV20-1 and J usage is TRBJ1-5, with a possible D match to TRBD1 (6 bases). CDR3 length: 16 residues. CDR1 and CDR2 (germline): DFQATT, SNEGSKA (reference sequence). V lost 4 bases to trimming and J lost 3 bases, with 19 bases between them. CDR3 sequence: CSAKPSTGALNQPQHF. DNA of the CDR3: TGCAGTGCTAAGCCTTCGACAGGCGCCCTCAATCAGCCCCAGCATTTT.

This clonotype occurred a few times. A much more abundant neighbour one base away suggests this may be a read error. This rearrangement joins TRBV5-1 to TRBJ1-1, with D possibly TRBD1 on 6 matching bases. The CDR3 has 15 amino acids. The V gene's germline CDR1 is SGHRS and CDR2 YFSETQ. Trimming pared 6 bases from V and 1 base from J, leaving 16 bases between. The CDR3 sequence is CASTPAGGANTEAFF. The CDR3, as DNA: TGCGCCAGCACCCCGGCGGGGGGGGCGAACACTGAAGCTTTCTTT.

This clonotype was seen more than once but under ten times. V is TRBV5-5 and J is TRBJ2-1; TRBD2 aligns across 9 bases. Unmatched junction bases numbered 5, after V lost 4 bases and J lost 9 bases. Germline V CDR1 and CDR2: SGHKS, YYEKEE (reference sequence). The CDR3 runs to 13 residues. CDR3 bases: TGTGCCAGCAGCGGGACTAGCTATGGTGAGCAGTTCTTC. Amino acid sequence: CASSGTSYGEQFF.

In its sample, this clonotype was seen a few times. CDR3 in amino acids: CAWSEPGYAQETQYF. The DNA for the CDR3 is TGTGCCTGGAGTGAGCCAGGGTATGCCCAAGAGACCCAGTACTTC. The gene calls are TRBV30 and TRBJ2-5, with D maybe TRBD1 (5 bases). The germline V gene encodes CDR1 GTSNPN and CDR2 SVGIG (reference sequence). The CDR3 contains 15 residues. Between the trimmed V and J ends, which lost 1 base and 1 base, there was a span of 13 bases.

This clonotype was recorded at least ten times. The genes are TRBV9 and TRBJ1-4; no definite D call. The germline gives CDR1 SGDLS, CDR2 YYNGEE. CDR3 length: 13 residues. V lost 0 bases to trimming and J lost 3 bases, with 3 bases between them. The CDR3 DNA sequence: TGTGCCAGCAGCGTAGCGCCTAATGAAAAACTGTTTTTT. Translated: CASSVAPNEKLFF.

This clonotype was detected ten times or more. In DNA form, the CDR3 reads TGTGCCAGCAGTTTTAGGCAGGGAACCCAGCATTTT. Its protein is CASSFRQGTQHF. The rearrangement links TRBV28 to TRBJ1-5; the D gene is possibly TRBD1 (5 bases). Germline loops: CDR1 MDHEN, CDR2 SYDVKM. Trimming took 3 bases from V and 11 from J, leaving 11 bases between them. This CDR3 is built from 12 residues.

The CDR3 region has the DNA TGCGCCAGCAACCCGGTAGGTGCCGGGGAGCTGTTTTTT. It specifies CASNPVGAGELFF. The chain carries TRBV5-1 and TRBJ2-2; D gene uncertain. Per the germline V gene, CDR1 is SGHRS and CDR2 is YFSETQ. This CDR3 contains 13 residues. V was cut by 6 bases and J by 6 bases, with 12 bases left in between.

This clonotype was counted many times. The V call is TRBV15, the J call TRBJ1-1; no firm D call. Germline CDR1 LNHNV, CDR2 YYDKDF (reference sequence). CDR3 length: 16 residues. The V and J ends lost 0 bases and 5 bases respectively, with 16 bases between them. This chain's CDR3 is CATSRDLTAGGTEAFF. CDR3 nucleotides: TGTGCCACCAGCAGAGATCTAACAGCCGGAGGGACTGAAGCTTTCTTT.

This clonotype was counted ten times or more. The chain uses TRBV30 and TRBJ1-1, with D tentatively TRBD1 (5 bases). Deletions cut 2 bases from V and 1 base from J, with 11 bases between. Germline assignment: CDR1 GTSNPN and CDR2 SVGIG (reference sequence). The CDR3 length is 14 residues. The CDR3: CAWSMAGTNTEAFF. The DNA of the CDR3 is TGTGCCTGGAGTATGGCAGGGACGAACACTGAAGCTTTCTTT.

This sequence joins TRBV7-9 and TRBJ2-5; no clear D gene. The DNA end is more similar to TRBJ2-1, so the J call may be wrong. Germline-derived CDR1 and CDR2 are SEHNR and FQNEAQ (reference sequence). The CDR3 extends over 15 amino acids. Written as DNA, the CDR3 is TGTGCCAGCAGCTTAGCGCGTTGGCTGTCTAATGAGCAGTTCTTC. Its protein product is CASSLARWLSNEQFF.

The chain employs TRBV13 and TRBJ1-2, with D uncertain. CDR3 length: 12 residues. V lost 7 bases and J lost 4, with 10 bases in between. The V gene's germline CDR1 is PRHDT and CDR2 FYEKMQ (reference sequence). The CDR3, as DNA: TGTGCCAGCACGCACCTCCGCTATGGCTACACCTTC. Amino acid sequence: CASTHLRYGYTF.

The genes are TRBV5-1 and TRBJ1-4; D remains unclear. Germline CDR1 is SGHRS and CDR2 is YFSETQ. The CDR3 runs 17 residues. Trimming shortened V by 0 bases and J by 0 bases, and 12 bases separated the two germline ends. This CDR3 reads CASSLVGPRATNEKLFF. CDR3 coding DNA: TGCGCCAGCAGCTTGGTTGGACCAAGGGCAACTAATGAAAAACTGTTTTTT.